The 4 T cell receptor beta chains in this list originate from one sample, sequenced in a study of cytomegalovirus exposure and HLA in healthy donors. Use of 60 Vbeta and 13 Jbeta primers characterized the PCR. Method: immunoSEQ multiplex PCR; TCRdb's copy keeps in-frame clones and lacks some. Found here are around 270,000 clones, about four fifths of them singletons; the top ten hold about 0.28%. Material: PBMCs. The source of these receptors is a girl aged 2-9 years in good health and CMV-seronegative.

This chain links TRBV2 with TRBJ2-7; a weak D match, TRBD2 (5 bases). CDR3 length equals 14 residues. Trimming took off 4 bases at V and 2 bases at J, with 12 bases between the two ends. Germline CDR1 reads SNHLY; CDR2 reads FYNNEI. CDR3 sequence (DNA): TGTGCCAGCAGTGGCTTAGCGCGGACCTACGAGCAGTACTTC. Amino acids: CASSGLARTYEQYF.

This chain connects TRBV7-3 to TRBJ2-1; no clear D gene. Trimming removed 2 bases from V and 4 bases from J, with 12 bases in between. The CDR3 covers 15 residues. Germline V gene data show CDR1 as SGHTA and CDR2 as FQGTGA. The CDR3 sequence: CASSLDLIGYNEQFF. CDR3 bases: TGTGCCAGCAGCTTAGATTTAATCGGGTACAATGAGCAGTTCTTC.

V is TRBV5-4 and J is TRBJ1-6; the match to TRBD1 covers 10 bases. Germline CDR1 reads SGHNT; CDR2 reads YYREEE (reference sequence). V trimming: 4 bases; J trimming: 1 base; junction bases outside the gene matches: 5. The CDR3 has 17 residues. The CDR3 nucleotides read TGTGCCAGCAGCGCTGGACAGGGGGTTTCCTATAATTCACCCCTCCACTTT. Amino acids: CASSAGQGVSYNSPLHF.

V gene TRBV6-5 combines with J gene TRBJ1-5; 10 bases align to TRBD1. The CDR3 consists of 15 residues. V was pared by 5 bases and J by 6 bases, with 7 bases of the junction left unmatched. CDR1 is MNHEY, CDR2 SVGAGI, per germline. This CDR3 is CASSGWTGGFQPQHF. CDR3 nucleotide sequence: TGTGCCAGCAGTGGGTGGACAGGGGGGTTTCAGCCCCAGCATTTT.